This T cell receptor beta chain was identified during a study of blood T cell repertoires in COVID-19. About the study: Donors in the United States, Italy and Spain gave samples during acute or convalescent COVID-19. Sample material is recorded as cDNA or gDNA derived from T cells, B-cell-depleted T cells, or PBMCs.

In the source study's methods: Reference gene primer amplification yielded estimated nucleated cell counts. The assay was immunoSEQ multiplex PCR, and TCRdb's table has in-frame clones only and misses some. V and J calls and clone size are as listed in that table; D and trimming were resolved from the DNA. Of around 150,000 clones in the sample, just under 95% were seen once. The source of this sequence is a woman aged 50 to 60 with acute or convalescent COVID-19. Sequencing input: peripheral blood.

CDR3 nucleotide sequence: TGTGCCAGCAGCGTAGACGGGACTTCAACCTACAATGAGCAGTTCTTC. Translated: CASSVDGTSTYNEQFF. V gene TRBV9 combines with J gene TRBJ2-1, with D perhaps matching TRBD2 (6 bases). The CDR3 runs to 16 residues. CDR1 and CDR2 from the germline V gene are SGDLS and YYNGEE. The germline V and J ends were trimmed by 0 bases and 2 bases, with 12 bases remaining between them. The full variable domain, rest sourced from reference TRBV9 and TRBJ2-1, is DSGVTQTPKHLITATGQRVTLRCSPRSGDLSVYWYQQSLDQGLQFLIQYYNGEERAKGNILERFSAQQFPDLHSELNLSSLELGDSALYFCASSVDGTSTYNEQFFGPGTRLTVL.